The clone carrying this T cell receptor (beta chain) was observed once. Its antigen is not known. The data belong to a study of immune evolution from preneoplasia to lung adenocarcinoma. Overall study findings and caveats: KRAS-mutant nodules had the highest T cell clonality. Later-stage lesions seemingly showed higher T cell density and diversity than normal lung. Top clone frequencies peaked in normal lung, apparently declining through invasive adenocarcinoma.

The V and J ends lost 5 bases and 5 bases, in that order; junction bases with no gene match: 6. CDR1 MDHEN and CDR2 SYDVKM come from the germline V gene. This CDR3 contains 14 residues. TCRdb keeps only in-frame clones here, not all; method: immunoSEQ multiplex PCR. The sample has around 10,000 clones, around 87% seen once. Each case's diagnosis was confirmed by two pathologists on H&E. Material for sequencing was FFPE invasive lung adenocarcinoma tissue. This sequence was found in a person in their 70s with invasive lung adenocarcinoma. The chain recombines TRBV28 with TRBJ2-7; TRBD1 agrees at 10 bases. In DNA form, the CDR3 reads TGTGCCAGCAGTCTTGACAGGGGGCCTGACGAGCAGTACTTC. It is translated as CASSLDRGPDEQYF. The variable domain in full, with the rest retrieved from reference TRBV28 and TRBJ2-7, is DVKVTQSSRYLVKRTGEKVFLECVQDMDHENMFWYRQDPGLGLRLIYFSYDVKMKEKGDIPEGYSVSREKKERFSLILESASTNQTSMYLCASSLDRGPDEQYFGPGTRLTVT.